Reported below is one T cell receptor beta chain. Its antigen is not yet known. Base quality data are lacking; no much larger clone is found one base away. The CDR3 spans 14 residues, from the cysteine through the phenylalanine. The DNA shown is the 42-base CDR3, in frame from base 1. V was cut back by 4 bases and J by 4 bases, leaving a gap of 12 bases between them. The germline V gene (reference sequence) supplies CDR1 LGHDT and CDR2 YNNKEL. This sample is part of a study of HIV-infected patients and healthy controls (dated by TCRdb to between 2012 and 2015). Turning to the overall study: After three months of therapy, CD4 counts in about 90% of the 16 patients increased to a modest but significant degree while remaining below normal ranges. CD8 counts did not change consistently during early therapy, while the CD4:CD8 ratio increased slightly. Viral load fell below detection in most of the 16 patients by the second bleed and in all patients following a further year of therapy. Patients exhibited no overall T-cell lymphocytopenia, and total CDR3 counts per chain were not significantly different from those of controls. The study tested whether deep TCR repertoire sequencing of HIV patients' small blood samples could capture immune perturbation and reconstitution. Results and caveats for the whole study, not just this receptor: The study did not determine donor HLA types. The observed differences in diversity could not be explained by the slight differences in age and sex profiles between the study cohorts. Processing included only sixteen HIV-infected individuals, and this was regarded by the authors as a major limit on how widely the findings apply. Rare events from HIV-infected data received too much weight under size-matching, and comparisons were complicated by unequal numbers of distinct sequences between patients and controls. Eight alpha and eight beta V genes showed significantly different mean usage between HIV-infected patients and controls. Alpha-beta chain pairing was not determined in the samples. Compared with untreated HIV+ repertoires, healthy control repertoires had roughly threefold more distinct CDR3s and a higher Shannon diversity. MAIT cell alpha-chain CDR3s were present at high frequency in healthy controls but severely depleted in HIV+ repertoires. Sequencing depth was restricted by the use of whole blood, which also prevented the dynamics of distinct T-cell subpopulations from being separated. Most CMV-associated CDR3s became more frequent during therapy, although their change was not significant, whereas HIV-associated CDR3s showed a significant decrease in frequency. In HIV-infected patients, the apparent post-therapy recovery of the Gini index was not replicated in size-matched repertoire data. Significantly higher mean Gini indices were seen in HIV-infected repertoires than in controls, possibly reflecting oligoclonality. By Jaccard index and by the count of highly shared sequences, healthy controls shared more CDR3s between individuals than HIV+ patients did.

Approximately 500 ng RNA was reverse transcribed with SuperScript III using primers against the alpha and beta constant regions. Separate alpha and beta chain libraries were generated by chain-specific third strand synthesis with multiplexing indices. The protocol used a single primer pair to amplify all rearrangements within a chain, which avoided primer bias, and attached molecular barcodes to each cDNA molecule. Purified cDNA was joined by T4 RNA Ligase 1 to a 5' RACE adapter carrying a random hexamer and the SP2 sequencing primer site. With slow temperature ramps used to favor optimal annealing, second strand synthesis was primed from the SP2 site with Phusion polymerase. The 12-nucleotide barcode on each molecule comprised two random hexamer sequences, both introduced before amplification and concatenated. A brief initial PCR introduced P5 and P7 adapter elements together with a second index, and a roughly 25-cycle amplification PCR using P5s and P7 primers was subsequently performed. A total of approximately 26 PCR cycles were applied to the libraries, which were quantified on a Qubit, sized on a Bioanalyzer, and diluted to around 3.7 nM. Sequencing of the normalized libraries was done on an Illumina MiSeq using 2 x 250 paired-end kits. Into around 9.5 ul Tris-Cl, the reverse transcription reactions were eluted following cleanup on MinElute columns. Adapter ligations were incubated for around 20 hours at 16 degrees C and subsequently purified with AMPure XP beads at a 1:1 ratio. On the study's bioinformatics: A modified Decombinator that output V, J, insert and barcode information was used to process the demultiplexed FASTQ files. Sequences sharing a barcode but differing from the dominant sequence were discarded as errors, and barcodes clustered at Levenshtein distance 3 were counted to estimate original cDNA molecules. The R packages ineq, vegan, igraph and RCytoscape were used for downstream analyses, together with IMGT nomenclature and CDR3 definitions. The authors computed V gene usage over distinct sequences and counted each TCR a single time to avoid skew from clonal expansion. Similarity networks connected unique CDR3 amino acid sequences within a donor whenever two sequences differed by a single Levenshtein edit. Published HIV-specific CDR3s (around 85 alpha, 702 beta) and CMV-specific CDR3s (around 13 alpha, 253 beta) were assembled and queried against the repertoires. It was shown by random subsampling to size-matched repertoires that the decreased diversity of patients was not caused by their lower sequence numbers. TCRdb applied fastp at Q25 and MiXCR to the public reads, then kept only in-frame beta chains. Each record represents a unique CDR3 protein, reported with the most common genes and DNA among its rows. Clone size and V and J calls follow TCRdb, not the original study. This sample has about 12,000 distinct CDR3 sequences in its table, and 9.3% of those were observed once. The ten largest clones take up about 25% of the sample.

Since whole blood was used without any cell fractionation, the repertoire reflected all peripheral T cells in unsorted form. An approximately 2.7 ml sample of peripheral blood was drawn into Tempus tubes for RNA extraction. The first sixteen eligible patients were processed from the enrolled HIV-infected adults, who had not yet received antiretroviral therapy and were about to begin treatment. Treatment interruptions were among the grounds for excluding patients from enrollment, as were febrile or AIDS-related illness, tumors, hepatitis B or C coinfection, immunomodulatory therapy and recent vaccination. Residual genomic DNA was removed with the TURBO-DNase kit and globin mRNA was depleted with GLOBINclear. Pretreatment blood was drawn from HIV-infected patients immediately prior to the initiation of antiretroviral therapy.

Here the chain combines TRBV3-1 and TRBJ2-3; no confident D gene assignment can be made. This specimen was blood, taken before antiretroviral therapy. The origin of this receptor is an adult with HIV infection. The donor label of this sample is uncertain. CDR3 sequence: CASSPNPIADTQYF. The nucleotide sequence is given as TGTGCCAGCAGCCCCAACCCGATTGCAGATACGCAGTATTTT.